Included here is one TCR beta chain sequence, with context. Its antigen is as yet unknown. The assay was immunoSEQ multiplex PCR, and TCRdb's table has in-frame clones only and misses some. The data hold 30,000 or so clones, with 70% to 90% observed a single time. These data come from a study of a mutant IDH1 vaccine in newly diagnosed glioma. Whole-study context: Patients under treatment included roughly 60% males and 37.5% females and had a mean age of around 43 years. Earlier treatment was radiotherapy, temozolomide, or both, with most getting both.

Time point given: baseline, week 1 (first vaccination visit). Regarding treatment: pre-vaccination baseline after standard-of-care therapy. The CDR3 has 11 amino acids. Germline loops: CDR1 LNHDA, CDR2 SQIVND (reference sequence). V lost 8 bases and J 5 bases, leaving 6 bases between the germline ends. General study points: The study observed vaccine-induced immune responses in approximately 93% of patients. Pseudoprogression looked unconnected to shifts in top peripheral T cell clonotypes.

This sequence joins TRBV19 and TRBJ1-4; no clear D gene. The receptor comes from a middle-aged woman with glioma. Sequencing was performed on PBMCs, taken from a glioma patient treated with radiotherapy, temozolomide or both. CDR3 nucleotides: TGTGCCAGTGGAGCGAATGAAAAACTGTTTTTT. Translating gives CASGANEKLFF.